This T cell receptor beta chain derives from a study of blood T cell repertoires in COVID-19. Study-wide background: Italy, Spain and the United States were the sources of the convalescent and acute COVID-19 samples. T cells, B-cell-depleted T cells, or PBMCs supplied cDNA or gDNA.

Trimming took 1 base from V and 0 from J, leaving 8 bases between them. The CDR3 is 16 residues long. Looked up from germline, CDR1 is SGHDT and CDR2 is YYEEEE. In the original processing: Reference gene primer amplification gave estimated nucleated cell counts. Data came from immunoSEQ multiplex PCR; TCRdb stores just in-frame clones and leaves some out. For V, J and clone size, that table is used; D and trimming come from the DNA. The repertoire has 130,000 to 150,000 clones, 89% of them found once; the top ten carry under 2%. This chain links TRBV5-6 with TRBJ1-6; D is ambiguous. The clonotype was recovered from a human donor in a cohort sampled during active COVID-19. The sequenced sample consisted of peripheral blood. CDR3 nucleotides: TGTGCCAGCAGCTTGCACGGGAGCTCCTATAATTCACCCCTCCACTTT. Its translation: CASSLHGSSYNSPLHF.